The entry below describes one TCR beta chain. These data belong to a study of OX40 agonist ivuxolimab in advanced cancers. Study details: Patients received intravenous ivuxolimab every 2 weeks at 0.01 to 10 mg/kg. Enrolled patients in dose escalation had cancers that were hepatocellular carcinoma, melanoma, renal cell or head and neck cancer. Participants, approximately 80% male, averaged about 59 years of age, ranging from about 23 to 90.

J gave up 5 bases and V 6 bases, and 11 bases lay outside the gene matches. The CDR3 is made up of 15 amino acids. Per germline, CDR1 LNHDA and CDR2 SQIVND (reference sequence). Generated by immunoSEQ multiplex PCR, the TCRdb table keeps only in-frame clones and is missing some. This table has 15,000 to 20,000 clones, roughly four fifths appearing once. The TCR originated in an adult with an advanced solid tumor such as melanoma, head and neck, liver or kidney cancer. This sample comprised CD4+ or CD8+ T cells sorted from blood, obtained in a trial of the OX40 agonist ivuxolimab. The chain is built from TRBV19 and TRBJ2-3, with TRBD2 matching 7 bases. CDR3 loop: CASRSETSFGDTQYF. The CDR3 DNA is TGTGCCAGTAGATCCGAGACTAGCTTTGGAGATACGCAGTATTTT.